The 22 T cell receptor beta chains given below trace back to one sample, sequenced in a study of blood T cell repertoires in COVID-19. Sequenced by immunoSEQ multiplex PCR; TCRdb stores in-frame clones only, minus some. The sample records about 150,000 clones, more than 75% being singletons. What was sequenced was PBMCs or T cells enriched from blood (not recorded which). These receptors came from a woman aged 25-40 years with acute COVID-19.

The genes are TRBV7-2 and TRBJ2-1, with 9 bases fitting TRBD2. The germline V gene has CDR1 SGHTA and CDR2 FQGNSA. Trimming cost V 5 bases and J 1 base; bases outside gene matches: 15. This CDR3 is 19 amino acids long. CDR3 region: CASSKDPWLAGTSYNEQFF. The CDR3 nucleotides read TGTGCCAGCAGCAAGGACCCTTGGCTAGCGGGGACATCCTACAATGAGCAGTTCTTC.

The V call is TRBV28, the J call TRBJ1-5; D ambiguous. This CDR3 has 14 residues. With 4 bases removed from V and 5 bases from J, the gap between germline ends came to 12 bases. In germline, CDR1 is MDHEN, CDR2 SYDVKM. This CDR3 reads CASSSPRSYQPQHF. CDR3 DNA sequence: TGTGCCAGCAGTTCCCCGAGGTCGTATCAGCCCCAGCATTTT.

The genes are TRBV3-1 (or the pseudogene TRBV3-2) and TRBJ1-4, with D possibly being TRBD1 (6 bases). Deletions cut 3 bases from V and 6 bases from J, with 14 bases between. The CDR3 has 15 residues. Germline V gene lookup returns CDR1 LGHDT and CDR2 YNNKEL (reference sequence). CDR3 protein: CASSHVNREYEKLFF. The CDR3 nucleotides read TGTGCCAGCAGCCACGTGAACAGGGAGTATGAAAAACTGTTTTTT.

The chain joins TRBV28 to TRBJ1-2, with D hard to call. The ends were cut back, 6 bases at V and 4 bases at J, with 15 bases in the middle. The CDR3 consists of 14 residues. The germline V gene encodes CDR1 MDHEN and CDR2 SYDVKM. CDR3 amino acids: CASRRPQTVYGYTF. The CDR3 nucleotides are TGTGCCAGCAGACGCCCCCAGACTGTCTATGGCTACACCTTC.

This sequence joins TRBV11-2 and TRBJ2-2; 7 bases agree with TRBD1. Germline-derived CDR1 and CDR2 are SGHAT and FQNNGV. J was trimmed by 4 bases and V by 2 bases; bases with no gene match: 4. There are 15 residues in the CDR3. CDR3 loop: CASSLTGAGTGELFF. The CDR3 coding sequence is TGTGCCAGCAGCTTAACAGGGGCGGGCACCGGGGAGCTGTTTTTT.

The CDR3 sequence is CASSYRETDTQYF. Here the CDR3 DNA reads TGTGCCAGCAGTTACCGGGAGACAGATACGCAGTATTTT. The genes are TRBV6-2 or TRBV6-3 and TRBJ2-3, with D tentatively TRBD2 (6 bases). Trimming left V 2 bases short and J 3 bases short, with 6 bases between. The germline V gene encodes CDR1 MNHEY and CDR2 SVGEGT. The CDR3 runs to 13 residues.

The rearrangement links TRBV18 to TRBJ1-3; D ambiguous. The V end lost 0 bases, the J end lost 0 bases, and 6 bases lay between the germline ends. The CDR3 spans 15 residues. Germline CDR1 KGHSH, CDR2 LQKENI. CDR3 sequence reads: CASSPPSISGNTIYF. The CDR3 bases are TGTGCCAGCTCACCACCGTCAATCTCTGGAAACACCATATATTTT.

The chain recombines TRBV30 with TRBJ2-2; a possible D gene is TRBD1 (6 bases). This CDR3 spans 15 amino acids. The germline gives CDR1 GTSNPN, CDR2 SVGIG (reference sequence). The V gene lost 0 bases and the J gene lost 7 bases, with 15 bases spanning the gap. This CDR3 is CAWSVRPGASGELFF. In DNA form, the CDR3 reads TGTGCCTGGAGTGTGCGGCCAGGGGCGAGCGGGGAGCTGTTTTTT.

The gene calls are TRBV6-5 and TRBJ1-6, with D tentatively TRBD1 (5 bases). The V and J ends lost 0 bases and 6 bases respectively, with 6 bases between them. CDR1 is MNHEY and CDR2 is SVGAGI in the germline V gene. The CDR3 has 14 residues. The CDR3 is CASSYSQGNSPLHF. CDR3 in DNA: TGTGCCAGCAGTTACTCCCAGGGTAATTCACCCCTCCACTTT.

The CDR3 sequence: CASSPNSVNEQFF. The CDR3 bases are TGTGCCAGCAGCCCAAACTCCGTGAATGAGCAGTTCTTC. The chain employs TRBV7-3 and TRBJ2-1; D is unclear. This CDR3 is built from 13 residues. Germline CDR1 is SGHTA and CDR2 is FQGTGA. V lost 5 bases and J 7 bases, leaving 12 bases between the germline ends.

The V gene is TRBV28, the J gene TRBJ2-7, with TRBD2 identical over 12 bases. The junction had 5 bases not matched to a gene; V was cut back by 8 bases and J by 3 bases. This CDR3 spans 14 amino acids. The germline V gene encodes CDR1 MDHEN and CDR2 SYDVKM. The CDR3 sequence: CASRLAGEFYEQYF. CDR3 sequence (DNA): TGTGCCAGCCGACTAGCGGGAGAATTCTACGAGCAGTACTTC.

The rearrangement joins TRBV10-1 to TRBJ2-7; 9 nucleotides match TRBD1. After removal of 6 bases from V and 4 bases from J, the junction contained 13 bases not matched to a gene. The CDR3 runs 16 residues. CDR1 and CDR2 from the germline V gene are WNHNN and SYGVQD (reference sequence). The CDR3 is CASRTDRDRVEYEQYF. The CDR3 nucleotides are TGCGCCAGCAGAACCGACCGGGACAGGGTAGAGTACGAGCAGTACTTC.

V is TRBV5-6 and J is TRBJ1-6, with a weak D call TRBD1 (6 bases). Trimming took 1 base from V and 5 from J, leaving 13 bases between them. CDR3 length: 16 residues. The V gene's germline CDR1 is SGHDT and CDR2 YYEEEE. The CDR3 loop is CASSLNGGGDNSPLHF. As DNA, the CDR3 is TGTGCCAGCAGCTTGAACGGCGGGGGCGATAATTCACCCCTCCACTTT.

This clone appeared once. V and J are TRBV28 and TRBJ1-2; 8 positions match TRBD1. The CDR3 loop spans 16 amino acids. The germline V gene has CDR1 MDHEN and CDR2 SYDVKM. The V gene end was trimmed by 3 bases and the J gene end by 8 bases; junction bases not matched to a gene: 14. The DNA for the CDR3 is TGTGCCAGCAGTTTGTTGAGGTCAGGGGGCCTCGCAGGCTACACCTTC. Translation gives CASSLLRSGGLAGYTF.

J is TRBJ2-5 and V is TRBV15; TRBD1 might be the D (6 bases). V lost 0 bases to trimming and J lost 5 bases, with 10 bases between them. The CDR3 has 14 amino acids. Germline CDR1 LNHNV, CDR2 YYDKDF (reference sequence). DNA for the CDR3: TGTGCCACCAGCAGAGATACAGGGTACGAGACCCAGTACTTC. It is translated as CATSRDTGYETQYF.

A note on this clone: One end of the junction varies from germline; a read error may be responsible. This CDR3 reads CRTQIQTGIPPDTQYF. As DNA, the CDR3 is TGCCGTACGCAAATTCAGACAGGCATCCCCCCAGATACGCAGTATTTT. The genes are TRBV27 and TRBJ2-3; perhaps TRBD1 as D (6 bases). Per the germline V gene, CDR1 is MNHEY and CDR2 is SMNVEV (reference sequence). The CDR3 is 16 amino acids.

The genes are TRBV7-2 and TRBJ2-5; 9 nucleotides align to TRBD2. Trimming cost V 5 bases and J 2 bases; bases outside gene matches: 3. The CDR3 loop spans 14 amino acids. Germline CDR1 is SGHTA and CDR2 is FQGNSA. Here the CDR3 reads CASSAGLAQETQYF. Here the CDR3 DNA reads TGTGCCAGCAGCGCTGGACTAGCGCAAGAGACCCAGTACTTC.

The chain couples TRBV12-3 or TRBV12-4 to TRBJ2-3, with a weak D call TRBD2 (6 bases). Trimming shortened V by 8 bases and J by 7 bases, and 13 bases separated the two germline ends. The length of the CDR3 is 12 residues. CDR3 nucleotide sequence: TGTGCCAGCCTTTGGGAGGCCCATACGCAGTATTTT. Its translation is CASLWEAHTQYF.

This rearrangement joins TRBV7-2 to TRBJ1-5, with D perhaps TRBD1 (5 bases). V was trimmed by 7 bases and J by 4 bases, leaving 17 bases between them. CDR3 length: 15 amino acids. Germline CDR1 is SGHTA and CDR2 is FQGNSA. CDR3 loop: CASKRTAGDNQPQHF. CDR3 coding DNA: TGTGCCAGCAAACGGACGGCGGGGGATAATCAGCCCCAGCATTTT.

The V and J genes are TRBV18 and TRBJ1-4, with TRBD1 as a possible D gene (5 bases). CDR3 length: 15 amino acids. Trimming removed 6 bases from V and 5 bases from J, with 16 bases in between. Germline lookup yields CDR1 KGHSH and CDR2 LQKENI. The CDR3 bases are TGTGCCAGCTCTCGTTCTCAGGGAAACAATGAAAAACTGTTTTTT. It yields the protein CASSRSQGNNEKLFF.

Points on this clone: Relative to the germline gene, one junction end is altered; a read error may explain this. The CDR3 protein is CATSGRDTTSDLDF. The CDR3 nucleotides read TGTGCCACCAGTGGCCGGGACACCACCTCTGATTTGGACTTC. The chain has TRBV24-1 and TRBJ2-7; D is perhaps TRBD1 (6 bases). The CDR3 is 14 amino acids. Germline V CDR1 and CDR2: KGHDR, SFDVKD.

The chain employs TRBV9 and TRBJ1-3; D is unclear. The ends were cut back, 0 bases at V and 5 bases at J, with 18 bases in the middle. CDR1 and CDR2 from the germline V gene are SGDLS and YYNGEE. This CDR3 contains 17 residues. CDR3: CASSVATGGIKRNTIYF. The CDR3 coding sequence is TGTGCCAGCAGCGTAGCAACCGGAGGGATAAAGAGAAACACCATATATTTT.